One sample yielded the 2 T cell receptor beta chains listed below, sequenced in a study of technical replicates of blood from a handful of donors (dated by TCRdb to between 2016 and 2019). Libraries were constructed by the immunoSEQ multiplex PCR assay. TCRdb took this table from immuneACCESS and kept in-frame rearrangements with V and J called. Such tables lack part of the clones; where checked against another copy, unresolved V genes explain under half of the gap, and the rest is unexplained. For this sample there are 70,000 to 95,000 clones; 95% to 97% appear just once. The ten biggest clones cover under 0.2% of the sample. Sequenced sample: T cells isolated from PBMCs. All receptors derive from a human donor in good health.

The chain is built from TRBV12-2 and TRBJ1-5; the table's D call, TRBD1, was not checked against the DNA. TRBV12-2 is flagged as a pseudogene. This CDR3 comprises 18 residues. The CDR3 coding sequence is TGTGCAAGTCGCTTAGAAACTTTGGGGCAGAATAGCAATCAGCCCCAGCATTTT. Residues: CASRLETLGQNSNQPQHF.

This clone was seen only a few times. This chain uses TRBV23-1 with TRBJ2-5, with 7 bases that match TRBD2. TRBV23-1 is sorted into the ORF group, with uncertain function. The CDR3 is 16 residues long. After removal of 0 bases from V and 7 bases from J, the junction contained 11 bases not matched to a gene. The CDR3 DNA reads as TGCGCCAGCAGTCAATCTTCGAGGGAGGGGAAAGGGACCCAGTACTTC. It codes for CASSQSSREGKGTQYF.